The source of this TCR beta chain is a study of CD8+ T cells in alopecia areata. As for the study in general: Tofacitinib lasted 6 to 18 months, then 6 months off drug.

Investigators isolated RNA and reverse transcribed it into cDNA to act as the sequencing template. TCRdb's table, derived via immunoSEQ multiplex PCR, lists solely in-frame clones and lacks some. Of 120,000 or so clones listed, over 50% are singletons. Obtained from alopecia areata patients were lesional scalp punch biopsies along with peripheral blood. V was pared by 1 base and J by 2 bases, with 9 bases between. The CDR3 is 14 amino acids. Germline loops: CDR1 SQVTM, CDR2 ANQGSEA. The material sequenced was CD4+ T cells sorted from blood, taken at week 0. This chain links TRBV29-1 with TRBJ2-1, with D unclear. The receptor was derived from a human donor with alopecia areata. CDR3 nucleotides: TGCAGCGTTGAAGGCGGAGTAGCCTACAATGAGCAGTTCTTC. Its translation: CSVEGGVAYNEQFF.